This TCR beta chain was documented in a study of T cell changes during pregnancy in multiple sclerosis. Using immunoSEQ multiplex PCR, the repertoire was profiled, and TCRdb retains in-frame clones only, with some absent. The top ten hold roughly 2% of the sample, which has approximately 96,000 clones, approximately 90% seen once. The CDR3 is made up of 15 amino acids. The germline V gene has CDR1 LNHDA and CDR2 SQIVND (reference sequence). V lost 7 bases and J lost 11; bases outside the gene matches: 16. The input for sequencing was peripheral blood, taken after pregnancy. The receptor was isolated from a female donor in good health, enrolled as a control in a pregnancy study. This chain connects TRBV19 to TRBJ1-5, with 8 bases that match TRBD1. The CDR3 region is CASTTAWGRGQAQHF. In nucleotides, the CDR3 is TGTGCCAGTACCACAGCCTGGGGCAGGGGGCAAGCCCAGCATTTT. The variable domain in full, completed from reference TRBV19 and TRBJ1-5, reads DGGITQSPKYLFRKEGQNVTLSCEQNLNHDAMYWYRQDPGQGLRLIYYSQIVNDFQKGDIAEGYSVSREKKESFPLTVTSAQKNPTAFYLCASTTAWGRGQAQHFGDGTRLSIL.